In this sample, the clone carrying this T cell receptor beta chain turned up many times. Antigen unknown. The data were obtained in a study of OX40 agonist ivuxolimab in advanced cancers. Whole-study results and caveats: Among expanded peripheral T cells, antigen specificity went undetermined.

Using immunoSEQ multiplex PCR, the repertoire was profiled, and TCRdb retains in-frame clones only, with some absent. This sample yields roughly 66,000 clones, of which around 84% are seen a single time; approximately 6.8% belongs to the top ten. The source material was CD4+ or CD8+ T cells sorted from blood, sampled in a trial of the OX40 agonist ivuxolimab. This TCR was recovered from an adult with an advanced solid tumor such as melanoma, head and neck, liver or kidney cancer.

CDR3 residues: CASSEEYSTDTQYF. DNA for the CDR3: TGTGCCAGCAGTGAAGAATACAGCACAGATACGCAGTATTTT. The rearrangement joins TRBV6-1 to TRBJ2-3; no clear D. In germline, CDR1 is MNHNS, CDR2 SASEGT. The CDR3 consists of 14 residues. Trimming stripped 1 base from V and 0 bases from J, with 5 bases between.